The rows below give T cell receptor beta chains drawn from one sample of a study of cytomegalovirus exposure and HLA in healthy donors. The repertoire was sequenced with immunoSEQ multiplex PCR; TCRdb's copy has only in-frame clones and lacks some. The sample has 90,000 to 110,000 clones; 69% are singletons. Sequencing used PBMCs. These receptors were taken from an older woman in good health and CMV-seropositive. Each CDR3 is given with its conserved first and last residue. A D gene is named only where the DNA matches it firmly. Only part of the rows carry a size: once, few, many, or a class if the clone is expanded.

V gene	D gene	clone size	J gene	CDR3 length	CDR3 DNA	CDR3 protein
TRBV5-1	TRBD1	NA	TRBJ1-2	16	TGCGCCAGCAGCTCCACTGAGCAGGGACAGGGCGGTGGCTACACCTTC	CASSSTEQGQGGGYTF
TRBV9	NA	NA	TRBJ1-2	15	TGTGCCAGCAGCGTACTTGAGGTATCTAACTATGGCTACACCTTC	CASSVLEVSNYGYTF
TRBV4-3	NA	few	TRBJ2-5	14	TGCGCCAGCAGCCAAGATCGTAGTAGTGGGACCCAGTACTTC	CASSQDRSSGTQYF
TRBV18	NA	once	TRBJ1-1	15	TGTGCCAGCTCACCCCTCGGACGGGAGAACACTGAAGCTTTCTTT	CASSPLGRENTEAFF
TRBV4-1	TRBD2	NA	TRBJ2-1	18	TGCGCCAGCAGCTTGGGACTAGCGGGGGGGCCGTATACGAGTGAGCAGTTCTTC	CASSLGLAGGPYTSEQFF
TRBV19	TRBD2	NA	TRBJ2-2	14	TGTGCCAGTTATGCGGGGGGGCCCACCGGGGAGCTGTTTTTT	CASYAGGPTGELFF
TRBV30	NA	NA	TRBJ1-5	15	TGTGCCTGGAGTGCTGGACAGTCCCTCAATCAGCCCCAGCATTTT	CAWSAGQSLNQPQHF
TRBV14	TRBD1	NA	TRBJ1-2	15	TGTGCCAGCAGAAGGACAGGGGACGGAAGGCTGGGCTACACCTTC	CASRRTGDGRLGYTF
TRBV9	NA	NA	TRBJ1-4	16	TGTGCCAGCAGCCGGGGGAGGGAGACGACAAGGGAAAAACTGTTTTTT	CASSRGRETTREKLFF
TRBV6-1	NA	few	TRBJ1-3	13	TGTGCCAGCAGTGAGTATTCTGGAAACACCATATATTTT	CASSEYSGNTIYF
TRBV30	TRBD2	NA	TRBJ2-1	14	TGTGCCCTGAGAAGCGGGGGGGCCTACAATGAGCAGTTCTTC	CALRSGGAYNEQFF
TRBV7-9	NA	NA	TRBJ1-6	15	TGTGCCAGCAGCTTAGGGGCAGGGGAAGGTTCACCCCTCCACTTT	CASSLGAGEGSPLHF
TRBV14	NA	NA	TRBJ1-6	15	TGTGCCAGCAGAGGAGGTGGCGGTGATAATTCACCCCTCCACTTT	CASRGGGGDNSPLHF